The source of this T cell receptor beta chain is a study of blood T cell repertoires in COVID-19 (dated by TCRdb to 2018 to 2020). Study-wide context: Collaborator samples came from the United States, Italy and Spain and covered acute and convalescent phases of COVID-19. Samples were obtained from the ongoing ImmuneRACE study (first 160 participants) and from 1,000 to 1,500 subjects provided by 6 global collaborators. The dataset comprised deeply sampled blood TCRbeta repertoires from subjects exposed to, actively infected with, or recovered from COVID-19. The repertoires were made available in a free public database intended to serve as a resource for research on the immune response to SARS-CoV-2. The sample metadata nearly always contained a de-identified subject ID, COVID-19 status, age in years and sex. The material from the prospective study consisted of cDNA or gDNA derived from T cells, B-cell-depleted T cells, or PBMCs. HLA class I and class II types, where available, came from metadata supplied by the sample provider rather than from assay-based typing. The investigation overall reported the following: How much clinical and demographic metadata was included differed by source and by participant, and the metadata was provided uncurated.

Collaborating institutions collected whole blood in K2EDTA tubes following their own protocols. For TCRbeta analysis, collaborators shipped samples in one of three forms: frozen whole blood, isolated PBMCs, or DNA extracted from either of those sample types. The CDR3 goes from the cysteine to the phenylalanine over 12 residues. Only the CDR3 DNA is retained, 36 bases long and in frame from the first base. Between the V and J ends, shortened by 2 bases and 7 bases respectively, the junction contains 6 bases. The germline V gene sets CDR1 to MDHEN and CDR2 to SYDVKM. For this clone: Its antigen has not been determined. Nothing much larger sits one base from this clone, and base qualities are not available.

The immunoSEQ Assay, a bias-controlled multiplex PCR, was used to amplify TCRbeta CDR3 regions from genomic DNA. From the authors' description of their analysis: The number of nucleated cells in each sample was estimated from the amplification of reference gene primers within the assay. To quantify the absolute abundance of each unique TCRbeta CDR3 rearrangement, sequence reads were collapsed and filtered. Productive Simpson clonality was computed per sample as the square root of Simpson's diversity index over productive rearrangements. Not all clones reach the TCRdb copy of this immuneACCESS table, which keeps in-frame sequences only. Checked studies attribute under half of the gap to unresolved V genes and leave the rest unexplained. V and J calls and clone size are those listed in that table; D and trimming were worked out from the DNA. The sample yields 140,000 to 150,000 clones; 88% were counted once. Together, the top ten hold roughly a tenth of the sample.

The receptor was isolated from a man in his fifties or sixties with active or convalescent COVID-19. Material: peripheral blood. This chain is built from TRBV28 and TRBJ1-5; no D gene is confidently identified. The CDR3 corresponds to CASSLPGQPQHF. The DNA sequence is TGTGCCAGCAGTTTACCAGGACAGCCCCAGCATTTT.